A single sample is the source of the 20 T cell receptor beta chains below, sequenced in a study of memory CD4+ T cells and cytomegalovirus serostatus. Here immunoSEQ multiplex PCR was the method, and the copy in TCRdb shows in-frame clones only, minus some. The table has some 67,000 clones, 60% to 85% seen once. The sort gate was single viable CD3+CD4+CD8-CD45RO+ cells for memory CD4+ T cells. Input material: memory CD4+ T cells from blood. These receptors all stem from an adult in good health and CMV-seropositive.

Only a few counts were recorded for this clone. CDR3 in amino acids: CASSLLQGPNQPQHF. CDR3 nucleotide sequence: TGTGCCAGCAGCCTTTTACAGGGCCCCAATCAGCCCCAGCATTTT. The rearrangement uses TRBV7-8 and TRBJ1-5; the D gene is possibly TRBD1 (6 bases). The CDR3 is 15 amino acids. Germline V gene lookup returns CDR1 SGHVS and CDR2 FQNEAQ. Trimming pared 5 bases from V and 3 bases from J, leaving 14 bases between. The entire variable domain, with the rest obtained from reference TRBV7-8 and TRBJ1-5, is as follows: GAGVSQSPRYKVAKRGQDVALRCDPISGHVSLFWYQQALGQGPEFLTYFQNEAQLDKSGLPSDRFFAERPEGSVSTLKIQRTQQEDSAVYLCASSLLQGPNQPQHFGDGTRLSIL.

The chain employs TRBV7-2 and TRBJ1-1; unclear D gene. This CDR3 contains 15 residues. Trimming cost V 3 bases and J 1 base, with 12 bases left between them. CDR1 and CDR2 (germline): SGHTA, FQGNSA. The CDR3 spells CASSFHGPGNTEAFF. DNA of the CDR3: TGTGCCAGCAGCTTTCATGGGCCCGGGAACACTGAAGCTTTCTTT. The full variable domain, rest sourced from reference TRBV7-2 and TRBJ1-1, is GAGVSQSPSNKVTEKGKDVELRCDPISGHTALYWYRQSLGQGLEFLIYFQGNSAPDKSGLPSDRFSAERTGGSVSTLTIQRTQQEDSAVYLCASSFHGPGNTEAFFGQGTRLTVV.

The chain has TRBV30 and TRBJ1-6; possible D gene TRBD1, 5 bases. There are 14 residues in the CDR3. Germline lookup yields CDR1 GTSNPN and CDR2 SVGIG (reference sequence). Trimming shortened V by 3 bases and J by 5 bases, and 11 bases separated the two germline ends. CDR3 DNA sequence: TGTGCCTGGAGCTCAGGACAAGATAATTCACCCCTCCACTTT. Its translation: CAWSSGQDNSPLHF.

This chain links TRBV27 with TRBJ2-2; 14 nucleotides align to TRBD2. Trimming took 4 bases from V and 1 from J; bases not matched to a gene: 2. Germline CDR1 reads MNHEY; CDR2 reads SMNVEV (reference sequence). This CDR3 spans 17 amino acids. The CDR3 loop reads CASSSTSGGVNTGELFF. The CDR3 coding sequence is TGTGCCAGCAGTTCGACTAGCGGGGGGGTGAACACCGGGGAGCTGTTTTTT.

This chain joins TRBV7-7 and TRBJ2-5; D might be TRBD1 or TRBD2, each matching 5 bases. CDR1 SSHAT and CDR2 FNYEAQ come from the germline V gene (reference sequence). Trimming cost V 5 bases and J 5 bases, with 15 bases left between them. CDR3 length: 14 residues. Written as DNA, the CDR3 is TGTGCCAGCAGCCGCCCCGGGGCTGGGGAGACCCAGTACTTC. Its translation: CASSRPGAGETQYF. Full variable domain (rest looked up from reference TRBV7-7 and TRBJ2-5): GAGVSQSPRYKVTKRGQDVTLRCDPISSHATLYWYQQALGQGPEFLTYFNYEAQPDKSGLPSDRFSAERPEGSISTLTIQRTEQRDSAMYRCASSRPGAGETQYFGPGTRLLVL.

The table lists this clone with a few counts. This rearrangement joins TRBV7-2 to TRBJ1-3; 7 bases align to TRBD1. CDR3 size: 12 residues. Germline V gene lookup returns CDR1 SGHTA and CDR2 FQGNSA. Losses at the gene ends were 5 bases for V and 7 bases for J; bases not matched to a gene: 2. For the CDR3, the DNA is TGTGCCAGCAGCGCGACAGGGAACACCATATATTTT. It is translated as CASSATGNTIYF.

The rearrangement uses TRBV4-1 and TRBJ1-4; no firm D call. There are 16 residues in the CDR3. V was trimmed by 1 base and J by 6 bases, leaving 15 bases between them. Germline V gives CDR1 MGHRA, CDR2 YSYEKL. CDR3 amino acids: CASSQGVRVKDEKLFF. CDR3 DNA: TGCGCCAGCAGCCAAGGGGTAAGGGTGAAGGATGAAAAACTGTTTTTT.

The rearrangement uses TRBV28 and TRBJ1-5; 8 bases agree with TRBD1. CDR3 length: 16 residues. The J segment lost 5 bases and the V segment lost 3 bases, leaving 9 bases of the junction unmatched. Germline V lookup: CDR1 MDHEN, CDR2 SYDVKM. The DNA for the CDR3 is TGTGCCAGCAGTTTGCGCCAGGGGGCTTTAGATCAGCCCCAGCATTTT. Protein sequence: CASSLRQGALDQPQHF.

The rearrangement links TRBV6-5 to TRBJ2-7; D is ambiguous. Germline CDR1 is MNHEY and CDR2 is SVGAGI. This CDR3 contains 14 residues. V dropped 5 bases and J dropped 2 bases, with 13 bases sitting between them. This CDR3 is CASSEGHGPYEQYF. Written as DNA, the CDR3 is TGTGCCAGCAGTGAAGGGCACGGACCCTACGAGCAGTACTTC.

V and J are TRBV4-1 and TRBJ2-1; D perhaps matches TRBD2 (7 bases). Germline values: CDR1 MGHRA, CDR2 YSYEKL. The V end lost 2 bases, the J end lost 4 bases, and 18 bases lay between the germline ends. CDR3 length: 17 amino acids. Here the CDR3 reads CASSQSLGGGRYNEQFF. The CDR3 nucleotides read TGCGCCAGCAGCCAATCATTGGGCGGGGGCCGTTACAATGAGCAGTTCTTC.

The genes are TRBV7-2 and TRBJ2-1; possibly TRBD1 or TRBD2 for D (7 bases each). The CDR3 sequence is 15 residues long. The germline gives CDR1 SGHTA, CDR2 FQGNSA. Between the trimmed V and J ends, which lost 5 bases and 0 bases, there was a span of 11 bases. CDR3 DNA: TGTGCCAGCAGCCAGGGGGGGAGCTCCTACAATGAGCAGTTCTTC. As protein: CASSQGGSSYNEQFF.

This clone was observed a handful of times. V usage is TRBV6-5 and J usage is TRBJ1-5; the match to TRBD1 covers 8 bases. Germline lookup yields CDR1 MNHEY and CDR2 SVGAGI. The V segment lost 6 bases and the J segment 5 bases; nucleotides outside the gene matches: 6. CDR3 length equals 14 residues. The CDR3 spells CASRSSGGDQPQHF. CDR3 sequence (DNA): TGTGCCAGCAGAAGTTCAGGGGGCGATCAGCCCCAGCATTTT.

The chain recombines TRBV7-9 with TRBJ2-3; D remains ambiguous. Germline V gives CDR1 SEHNR, CDR2 FQNEAQ (reference sequence). V gave up 5 bases and J gave up 2 bases, with 8 bases separating them. The CDR3 runs 13 residues. This CDR3 reads CASSLDFTDTQYF. CDR3 in DNA: TGTGCCAGCAGCCTCGACTTCACAGATACGCAGTATTTT.

This clone was recorded once. This chain uses TRBV11-2 with TRBJ2-3; 9 bases line up with TRBD2. Per the germline V gene, CDR1 is SGHAT and CDR2 is FQNNGV. Germline trimming cut 1 base from V and 0 bases from J; bases unmatched to any gene: 5. The CDR3 has 17 residues. The CDR3 DNA reads as TGTGCCAGCAGCTTAGGTTCTAGCGGGGTTAGCACAGATACGCAGTATTTT. Encoded protein: CASSLGSSGVSTDTQYF.

CDR3 in DNA: TGCAGCGTCCCGGGGGGCGGGCGAACGACCGGGGAGCTGTTTTTT. It codes for CSVPGGGRTTGELFF. The chain employs TRBV29-1 and TRBJ2-2; D may be TRBD2 (7 bases). Germline V gene sequence: CDR1 SQVTM, CDR2 ANQGSEA. Trimming took 6 bases from V and 5 from J, leaving 19 bases between them. The CDR3 is 15 residues long.

This clone was counted only a few times. The chain is built from TRBV6-1 and TRBJ2-3, with TRBD1 as a possible D gene (5 bases). This CDR3 spans 12 amino acids. CDR1 MNHNS and CDR2 SASEGT come from the germline V gene. V was shortened by 7 bases and J by 2 bases, with 7 bases between the two germline ends. CDR3 sequence reads: CASTRDTDTQYF. The CDR3 DNA reads TGTGCCAGCACCAGGGACACAGATACGCAGTATTTT.

This clone was counted only a few times. This sequence joins TRBV5-6 and TRBJ2-2; D is undetermined. Trimming removed 0 bases from V and 6 bases from J, with 18 bases in between. CDR1 SGHDT and CDR2 YYEEEE come from the germline V gene. The CDR3 is 17 amino acids. In DNA form, the CDR3 reads TGTGCCAGCAGCTTGGGTGGGCACTCCCGCCGCTCCGGGGAGCTGTTTTTT. Protein: CASSLGGHSRRSGELFF.

The chain recombines TRBV19 with TRBJ2-2; 8 bases fit TRBD2. Germline CDR1 reads LNHDA; CDR2 reads SQIVND (reference sequence). This CDR3 region has 15 residues. Losses at the gene ends were 5 bases for V and 4 bases for J; bases not matched to a gene: 6. The CDR3 region has the DNA TGTGCCAGTAGTGTTGGCGGGGGGCGCACCGGGGAGCTGTTTTTT. Amino acid sequence: CASSVGGGRTGELFF.

The chain uses TRBV30 and TRBJ2-3; the D gene could be TRBD1 or TRBD2 (6 bases each). This CDR3 is 15 amino acids long. The germline V gene encodes CDR1 GTSNPN and CDR2 SVGIG (reference sequence). V was cut by 4 bases and J by 0 bases, with 14 bases left in between. CDR3 coding DNA: TGTGCCTGGATGCCCCGGGGGCGGAGCACAGATACGCAGTATTTT. Its protein product is CAWMPRGRSTDTQYF.

The V gene is TRBV19, the J gene TRBJ1-5; 8 bases line up with TRBD1. Trimming cost V 5 bases and J 3 bases; bases outside gene matches: 9. Germline CDR1 reads LNHDA; CDR2 reads SQIVND (reference sequence). The CDR3 is 16 amino acids. The CDR3 bases are TGTGCCAGTAGTCCCGACAGGGGAGGCGACAATCAGCCCCAGCATTTT. The encoded protein is CASSPDRGGDNQPQHF.